A selection of T cell receptor beta chains follows, all from one sample in a study of CD8 T cells in ankylosing spondylitis. In TCRdb, the 5' RACE reads were re-called with MiXCR into one record per CDR3 protein. The sample has 25,000 to 35,000 distinct CDR3 sequences; 30% are singletons. The source material was synovial fluid, either unsorted or a sorted T cell fraction (not recorded which). These receptors all stem from a male donor with ankylosing spondylitis. CDR3s include the opening cysteine and the closing phenylalanine or tryptophan. D genes are given only for firm matches. Clone size is shown for a subset of rows, as once, few, many or a class of expanded clone.

cdr3_aa,cdr3_nt,v_call,j_call,clone_size,d_call
CSVEVLLYTGTYGRYEQYF,TGCAGCGTTGAAGTACTATTATATACCGGGACCTACGGGAGGTACGAGCAGTACTTC,TRBV29-1,TRBJ2-7,NA,TRBD2
CASSSGQGVEPQHF,TGTGCCAGCAGCTCGGGACAGGGAGTAGAGCCCCAGCATTTT,TRBV7-6,TRBJ1-5,NA,TRBD1
CSGEYNEQFF,TGCAGCGGGGAGTACAATGAGCAGTTCTTC,TRBV29-1,TRBJ2-1,NA,NA
CASSQDSPDRGFQETQYF,TGTGCCAGCAGCCAAGATAGCCCGGACAGGGGGTTTCAAGAGACCCAGTACTTC,TRBV14,TRBJ2-5,NA,TRBD1
CSAGSSGNPPGYEQYF,TGCAGTGCCGGGAGTAGCGGGAACCCTCCTGGCTACGAGCAGTACTTC,TRBV20-1,TRBJ2-7,NA,TRBD2
CASSFGSGANVLTF,TGTGCCAGCAGCTTTGGCTCTGGGGCCAACGTCCTGACTTTC,TRBV7-9,TRBJ2-6,few,NA
CASSQGGQGGGETQYF,TGTGCCAGCAGCCAAGGCGGACAGGGAGGAGGAGAGACCCAGTACTTC,TRBV4-2,TRBJ2-5,few,TRBD1
CASSLSGRPSYNEQFF,TGTGCCAGCAGCTTGAGCGGGAGGCCATCCTACAATGAGCAGTTCTTC,TRBV7-9,TRBJ2-1,NA,TRBD2
CASSLTSYGYTF,TGTGCCAGCAGCTTGACCTCTTATGGCTACACCTTC,TRBV7-9,TRBJ1-2,NA,NA
CASSQEGPYEQYF,TGTGCCAGCAGCCAAGAGGGTCCGTACGAGCAGTACTTC,TRBV14,TRBJ2-7,NA,NA
CASSFTGAGELFF,TGTGCCAGCAGCTTTACCGGGGCCGGGGAGCTGTTTTTT,TRBV7-2,TRBJ2-2,few,NA
CASSQDGEWSYEQYF,TGTGCCAGCAGCCAAGACGGTGAGTGGTCCTACGAGCAGTACTTC,TRBV3-1,TRBJ2-7,many,NA
CASSLRGDFGEAQYF,TGTGCCAGCAGCTTGCGTGGGGACTTCGGAGAGGCCCAGTACTTC,TRBV5-4,TRBJ2-5,few,NA
CATSSRTGGNGAFF,TGTGCCACCAGCAGTCGGACAGGGGGAAACGGGGCTTTCTTT,TRBV15,TRBJ1-1,few,TRBD1
CASSLGGSRGTDTQYF,TGTGCCAGCAGCCTAGGCGGGAGTAGGGGCACAGATACGCAGTATTTT,TRBV9,TRBJ2-3,NA,TRBD2
CASSFNEQFF,TGTGCCAGCAGCTTCAATGAGCAGTTCTTC,TRBV2,TRBJ2-1,many,NA
CASSAGTSGLSTDTQYF,TGTGCCAGCAGTGCCGGGACTAGCGGACTAAGCACAGATACGCAGTATTTT,TRBV2,TRBJ2-3,NA,TRBD2
CASRVRDRGSGRANTGELFF,TGTGCCAGCAGAGTCCGGGACAGGGGTAGCGGGAGGGCGAACACCGGGGAGCTGTTTTTT,TRBV6-2/TRBV6-3,TRBJ2-2,NA,NA
CSARESGGTYEQYF,TGCAGTGCTAGAGAGAGCGGGGGAACCTACGAGCAGTACTTC,TRBV20-1,TRBJ2-7,NA,TRBD2
CASSEFGGRKEKLFF,TGTGCCAGCAGTGAATTTGGGGGGCGGAAAGAAAAACTGTTTTTT,TRBV25-1,TRBJ1-4,NA,NA
CASGQRLNTEAFF,TGTGCCAGCGGGCAGAGGTTGAACACTGAAGCTTTCTTT,TRBV9,TRBJ1-1,NA,NA
CSARDPEGGENSPLHF,TGCAGTGCTAGAGACCCCGAGGGGGGGGAGAATTCACCCCTCCACTTT,TRBV20-1,TRBJ1-6,many,NA
CASSIGRSGTQYF,TGCGCCAGCAGTATCGGACGTTCGGGTACGCAGTATTTT,TRBV5-1,TRBJ2-3,NA,NA
CSVEVGQGSTEAFF,TGCAGCGTTGAAGTAGGGCAGGGTAGCACTGAAGCTTTCTTT,TRBV29-1,TRBJ1-1,many,NA
CAWSVGQGYIYGYTF,TGTGCCTGGAGTGTAGGGCAGGGGTATATCTATGGCTACACCTTC,TRBV30,TRBJ1-2,NA,NA
CASSLGSTEYGYTF,TGTGCCAGCAGCTTAGGTTCGACGGAGTATGGCTACACCTTC,TRBV7-2,TRBJ1-2,once,NA
CASRTTGPSNYGYTF,TGCGCCAGCAGAACGACAGGGCCGTCTAACTATGGCTACACCTTC,TRBV5-1,TRBJ1-2,NA,TRBD1
CASSLEGDNSPLHF,TGTGCCAGCAGCTTAGAAGGGGATAATTCACCCCTCCACTTT,TRBV13,TRBJ1-6,many,NA
CSARDLRSGQPQHF,TGCAGTGCTAGAGATCTGAGGTCAGGTCAGCCCCAGCATTTT,TRBV20-1,TRBJ1-5,NA,NA
CASSAAGGSTGELFF,TGTGCCAGCAGTGCGGCGGGAGGGTCGACCGGGGAGCTGTTTTTT,TRBV6-4,TRBJ2-2,NA,TRBD2
CASSLAGGLETQYF,TGTGCCAGCAGTTTAGCGGGGGGGTTGGAGACCCAGTACTTC,TRBV12-3/TRBV12-4,TRBJ2-5,few,TRBD2
CASSPGLIEQFF,TGTGCCAGCAGCCCAGGACTAATTGAGCAGTTCTTC,TRBV11-3,TRBJ2-1,few,NA
CASSQDRGNYGYTF,TGTGCCAGCAGCCAAGATCGGGGGAACTATGGCTACACCTTC,TRBV3-1,TRBJ1-2,many,NA
CATSKDYNEQFF,TGTGCCACCAGCAAGGACTACAATGAGCAGTTCTTC,TRBV15,TRBJ2-1,NA,NA
CSAREVGSGAGDTQYF,TGCAGTGCTAGAGAGGTCGGTAGCGGAGCAGGGGATACGCAGTATTTT,TRBV20-1,TRBJ2-3,NA,NA
CASSDSQGGNSPLHF,TGTGCCAGCAGTGACTCACAGGGGGGCAATTCACCCCTCCACTTT,TRBV6-4,TRBJ1-6,NA,TRBD1
CASRQSPTEQYF,TGTGCCAGCCGCCAGAGCCCAACCGAGCAGTACTTC,TRBV2,TRBJ2-7,NA,NA
CSARDARQDNTEAFF,TGCAGTGCTAGAGATGCCAGACAGGATAACACTGAAGCTTTCTTT,TRBV20-1,TRBJ1-1,many,NA
CAISEQKGADTQYF,TGTGCCATCAGTGAGCAGAAGGGGGCCGATACGCAGTATTTT,TRBV10-3,TRBJ2-3,NA,TRBD1
CSAPKDLGTGYTF,TGCAGTGCTCCTAAGGACCTGGGGACTGGCTACACCTTC,TRBV20-1,TRBJ1-2,NA,NA
CSASDGRGPYEQYF,TGCAGTGCTAGCGACGGGAGGGGCCCCTACGAGCAGTACTTC,TRBV20-1,TRBJ2-7,NA,TRBD2
CASSPRSGRGNEQFF,TGTGCCAGCTCACCAAGGAGCGGGAGGGGCAATGAGCAGTTCTTC,TRBV18,TRBJ2-1,NA,TRBD2
CASSLQGNAGELFF,TGCGCCAGCAGCCTGCAGGGGAATGCCGGGGAGCTGTTTTTT,TRBV4-1,TRBJ2-2,NA,NA
CSARDVAGGGEQFF,TGCAGTGCTAGAGACGTAGCGGGAGGGGGTGAGCAGTTCTTC,TRBV20-1,TRBJ2-1,NA,TRBD2
CATSRGTGYGYTF,TGTGCCACCAGCAGAGGGACAGGATATGGCTACACCTTC,TRBV15,TRBJ1-2,NA,TRBD1
CSARDRAVAGVNIQYF,TGCAGTGCTAGAGATCGGGCGGTAGCGGGAGTAAACATTCAGTACTTC,TRBV20-1,TRBJ2-4,NA,TRBD2